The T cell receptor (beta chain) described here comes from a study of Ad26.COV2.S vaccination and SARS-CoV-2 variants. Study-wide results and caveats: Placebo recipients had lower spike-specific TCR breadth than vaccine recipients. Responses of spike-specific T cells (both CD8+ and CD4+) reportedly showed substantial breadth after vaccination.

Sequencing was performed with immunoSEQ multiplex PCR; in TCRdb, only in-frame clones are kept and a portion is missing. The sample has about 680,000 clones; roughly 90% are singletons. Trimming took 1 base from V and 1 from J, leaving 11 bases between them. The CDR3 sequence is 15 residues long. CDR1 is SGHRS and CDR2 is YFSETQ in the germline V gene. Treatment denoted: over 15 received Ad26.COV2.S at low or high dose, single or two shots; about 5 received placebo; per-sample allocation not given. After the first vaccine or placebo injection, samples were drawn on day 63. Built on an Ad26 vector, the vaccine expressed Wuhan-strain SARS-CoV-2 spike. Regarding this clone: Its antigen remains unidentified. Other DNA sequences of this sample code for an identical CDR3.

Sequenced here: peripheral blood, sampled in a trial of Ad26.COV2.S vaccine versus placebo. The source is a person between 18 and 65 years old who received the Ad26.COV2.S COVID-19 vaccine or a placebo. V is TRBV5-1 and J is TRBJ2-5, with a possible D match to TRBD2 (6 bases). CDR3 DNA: TGCGCCAGCAGCTTGACGGGAGCCGTCCAAGAGACCCAGTACTTC. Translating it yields CASSLTGAVQETQYF.